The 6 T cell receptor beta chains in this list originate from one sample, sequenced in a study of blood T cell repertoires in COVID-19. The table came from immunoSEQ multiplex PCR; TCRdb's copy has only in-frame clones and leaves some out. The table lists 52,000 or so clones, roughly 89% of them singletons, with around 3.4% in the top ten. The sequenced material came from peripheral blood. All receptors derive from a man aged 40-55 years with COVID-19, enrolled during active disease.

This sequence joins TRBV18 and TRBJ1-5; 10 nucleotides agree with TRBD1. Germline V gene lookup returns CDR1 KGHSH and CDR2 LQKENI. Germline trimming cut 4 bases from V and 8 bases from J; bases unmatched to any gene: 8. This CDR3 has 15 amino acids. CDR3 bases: TGTGCCAGCTCACTCTGGGACAGGGGTGGCAAGCCCCAGCATTTT. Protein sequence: CASSLWDRGGKPQHF.

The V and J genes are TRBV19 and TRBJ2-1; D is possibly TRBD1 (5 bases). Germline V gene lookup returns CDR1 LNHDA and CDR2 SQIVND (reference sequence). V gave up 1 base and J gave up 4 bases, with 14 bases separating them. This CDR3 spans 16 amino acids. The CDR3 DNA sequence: TGTGCCAGTAGTATAGGGTCAGGGTGGTCATACAATGAGCAGTTCTTC. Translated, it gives CASSIGSGWSYNEQFF.

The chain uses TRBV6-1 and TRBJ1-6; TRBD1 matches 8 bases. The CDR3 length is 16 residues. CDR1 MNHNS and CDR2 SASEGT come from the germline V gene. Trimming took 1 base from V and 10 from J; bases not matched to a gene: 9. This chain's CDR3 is CASSEVGQGRESPLHF. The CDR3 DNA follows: TGTGCCAGCAGTGAAGTTGGACAGGGTAGAGAGTCACCCCTCCACTTT.

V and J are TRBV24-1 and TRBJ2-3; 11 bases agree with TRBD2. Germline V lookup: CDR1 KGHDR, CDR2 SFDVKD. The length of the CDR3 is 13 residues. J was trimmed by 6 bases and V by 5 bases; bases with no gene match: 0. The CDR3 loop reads CATSGLAGDTQYF. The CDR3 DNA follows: TGTGCCACCAGTGGACTAGCGGGGGATACGCAGTATTTT.

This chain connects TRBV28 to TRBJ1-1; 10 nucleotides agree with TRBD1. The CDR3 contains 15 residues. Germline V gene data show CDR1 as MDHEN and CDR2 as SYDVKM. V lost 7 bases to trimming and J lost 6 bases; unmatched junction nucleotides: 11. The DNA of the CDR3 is TGTGCCAGCAAGGTCGGGACAGGGGCAAAACCTGAAGCTTTCTTT. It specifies CASKVGTGAKPEAFF.

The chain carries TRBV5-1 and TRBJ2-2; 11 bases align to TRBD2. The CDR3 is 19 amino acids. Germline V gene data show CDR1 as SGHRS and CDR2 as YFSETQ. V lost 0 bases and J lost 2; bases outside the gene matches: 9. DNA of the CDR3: TGCGCCAGCAGCTTGGTATCCCTAGCGGGAGGACGCAACACCGGGGAGCTGTTTTTT. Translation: CASSLVSLAGGRNTGELFF.